A selection of T cell receptor beta chains follows, all from one sample in a study of blood T cell repertoires in COVID-19. TCRdb's copy holds only in-frame clones and misses some; the assay was immunoSEQ multiplex PCR. The sample contains hundreds of thousands of clones, 85% to 90% of which appear only once. The sequencing sample was made of PBMCs or T cells enriched from blood (not recorded which). These receptors were obtained from a man aged 25 to 40 who had recovered from COVID-19. CDR3s include the opening cysteine and the closing phenylalanine or tryptophan. A D gene is named only where the DNA matches it firmly. For some rows the clone size is stated as once, few or many, or as a class when expanded; others skip it.

J,size,D,V,DNA,CDR3
TRBJ1-2,.,TRBD1,TRBV27,TGTGCCAGCAGTACAGGGGGCCTACAACGTAACTATGGCTACACCTTC,CASSTGGLQRNYGYTF
TRBJ1-2,once,TRBD1,TRBV28,TGTGCCAGCAGTACCCCGGACAGGGGAAACTATGGCTACACCTTC,CASSTPDRGNYGYTF
TRBJ2-3,.,.,TRBV24-1,TGTGCCACCAGTGATTTTTTGAAGGGGGATACGCAGTATTTT,CATSDFLKGDTQYF
TRBJ2-3,.,TRBD2,TRBV28,TGTGCCAGCAGTTCGAGACTAGCGGGAGTTATCACAGATACGCAGTATTTT,CASSSRLAGVITDTQYF
TRBJ1-1,.,TRBD1,TRBV18,TGTGCCAGCTCACTACAGACAGGGGGCGGCACTGAAGCTTTCTTT,CASSLQTGGGTEAFF
TRBJ2-4,.,TRBD2,TRBV7-9,TGTGCCAGCAGCTTAGCGCTGGTAGCGGGAGTGGGGGCCAAAAACATTCAGTACTTC,CASSLALVAGVGAKNIQYF
TRBJ2-1,.,TRBD2,TRBV10-3,TGTGCCATCAGTGAGACTAGCGGAATCCATGAGCAGTTCTTC,CAISETSGIHEQFF
TRBJ1-2,.,TRBD1,TRBV25-1,TGTGCCAGCAGTGAATCGGGACAGGGGGCCCACTATGGCTACACCTTC,CASSESGQGAHYGYTF
TRBJ1-3,.,.,TRBV9,TGTGCCAGCAGCGCCTCCACGGGGAAAGAAACCATATATTTT,CASSASTGKETIYF
TRBJ2-2,.,TRBD1,TRBV19,TGTGCCAGTGCCCGGACAGGGGGCCCCGGGGAGCTGTTTTTT,CASARTGGPGELFF
TRBJ1-1,.,TRBD1,TRBV7-9,TGTGCCAGCAGCTTAGTGAACAGGGGATACACTGAAGCTTTCTTT,CASSLVNRGYTEAFF
TRBJ1-4,.,.,TRBV19,TGTGCCAGTAGTATACGACTCAACATTCCCCAAGCGAATGAAAAACTGTTTTTT,CASSIRLNIPQANEKLFF
TRBJ2-5,.,TRBD1,TRBV11-2,TGTGCCAGCAGCTTACGCCTGGGACAGGGGGTGAGAGAGACCCAGTACTTC,CASSLRLGQGVRETQYF
TRBJ2-5,.,TRBD2,TRBV29-1,TGCAGCGTGGGACTAGGAGAAGAGACCCAGTACTTC,CSVGLGEETQYF
TRBJ2-1,.,.,TRBV5-5,TGTGCCAGCAGCTCGTCCCCGAGCTCCTACAATGAGCAGTTCTTC,CASSSSPSSYNEQFF
TRBJ2-7,once,TRBD2,TRBV11-1,TGTGCCAGCAGCTTAGGGAGGACTAGCGGGATTTACGAGCAGTACTTC,CASSLGRTSGIYEQYF
TRBJ1-4,.,.,TRBV30,TGTGCCTGGGGGGGACTGGGGCCTACTAATGAAAAACTGTTTTTT,CAWGGLGPTNEKLFF
TRBJ1-1,.,.,TRBV4-1,TGCGCCAGCAGCCAAAACAGACCGGATGAAGCTTTCTTT,CASSQNRPDEAFF
TRBJ1-2,.,.,TRBV12-5,TGTGCTAGTGGTTTGACAGGGAATTATGGCTACACCTTC,CASGLTGNYGYTF
TRBJ2-5,.,TRBD1,TRBV4-1,TGCGCCAGCAGCGTACAGGGGGCCGAGACCCAGTACTTC,CASSVQGAETQYF
TRBJ2-5,.,TRBD2,TRBV4-1,TGCGCCAGCAGCCAAGATCTTCGGACTAGCGGGAGAGAGACCCAGTACTTC,CASSQDLRTSGRETQYF
TRBJ2-1,.,.,TRBV12-3/TRBV12-4,TGTGCCAGCAGGAACAGGGTTGGTGAGCAGTTCTTC,CASRNRVGEQFF
TRBJ2-7,.,.,TRBV5-8,TGTGCCAGCAGCTTGGTGAGTACAGTCTACGAGCAGTACTTC,CASSLVSTVYEQYF
TRBJ2-1,once,TRBD1,TRBV6-2/TRBV6-3,TGTGCCAGCAGTACCACAGGGGGTGAGTTCCTACAGAATGAGCAGTTCTTC,CASSTTGGEFLQNEQFF
TRBJ2-1,.,TRBD2,TRBV6-5,TGTGCCAGCAGTTCTAGCGGGTCCTCCTACAATGAGCAGTTCTTC,CASSSSGSSYNEQFF
TRBJ1-1,.,TRBD1,TRBV18,TGTGCCAGCTCACCGACAGGGGATGTAGGAGCTTTCTTT,CASSPTGDVGAFF
TRBJ2-1,.,TRBD2,TRBV28,TGTGCCAGCAGCATCGGAGGGGCTAGCGGAGACAATGAGCAGTTCTTC,CASSIGGASGDNEQFF
TRBJ1-3,.,.,TRBV7-9,TGTGCCAGCAGCTCCTGGACATCGAATCGTGGAAACACCATATATTTT,CASSSWTSNRGNTIYF
TRBJ2-1,.,TRBD2,TRBV19,TGTGCAGCGGGGACTAGCGGGAGGAAGACCTCCTACAATGAGCAGTTCTTC,CAAGTSGRKTSYNEQFF
TRBJ1-1,few,.,TRBV19,TGTGCCTCAGGGGACATGAACACTGAAGCTTTCTTT,CASGDMNTEAFF
TRBJ2-7,.,TRBD2,TRBV24-1,TGTGCCACCAGTGATTCCCGGACTAGCGCTTACGAGCAGTACTTC,CATSDSRTSAYEQYF
TRBJ2-7,.,TRBD1,TRBV4-1,TGCGCCAGCAGCCAAGATTTCGGGACAGGCGTTCGGGAGCAGTACTTC,CASSQDFGTGVREQYF
TRBJ1-2,.,.,TRBV4-2,TGTGCCAGCAGCCAAGATTGGGCAGGTCGAGGCTACACCTTC,CASSQDWAGRGYTF
TRBJ1-4,.,.,TRBV12-3/TRBV12-4,TGTGCCAGCAGTACCACAGGGCTACTGTTTTTT,CASSTTGLLFF
TRBJ1-4,.,TRBD1,TRBV6-5,TGTGCCAGCACAGGGACAGTTGTCGAAAAACTGTTTTTT,CASTGTVVEKLFF
TRBJ1-3,.,TRBD1,TRBV28,TGTGCCAGCAGTTCCCCCACAGGGGGCCCTGGAAACACCATATATTTT,CASSSPTGGPGNTIYF
TRBJ2-2,once,TRBD2,TRBV28,TGTGCCAGCAGTTTGGAGACTAGCGGGGCCAGAATTGACACCGGGGAGCTGTTTTTT,CASSLETSGARIDTGELFF
TRBJ2-4,.,TRBD1,TRBV11-2,TGTGCCAGCAGAAGACAGGGTGTAGCCAAAAACATTCAGTACTTC,CASRRQGVAKNIQYF
TRBJ2-2,few,.,TRBV28,TGTGCCAGCAGTCCTGCTGGGTGGGGCGCCGGAGCGAACACCGGGGAGCTGTTTTTT,CASSPAGWGAGANTGELFF
TRBJ1-2,.,.,TRBV23-1,TGCGCCAGCAGTCCCTGGAGGGACCGATTTAATCGGGGCTACACCTTC,CASSPWRDRFNRGYTF